These T cell receptor beta chains were read from a single sample in a study of beta chain features in type 1 diabetes. Generated by immunoSEQ multiplex PCR, the TCRdb table keeps only in-frame clones and is missing some. The sample shows hundreds of thousands of clones, roughly 15% of them seen only once. The material sequenced was naive CD4+ T cells from blood. These receptors originate from a man aged 18-30 years in good health. Both conserved end residues are part of each CDR3. A D gene is named only where the DNA matches it firmly. Clone size is not always given. Where it is, it says once, few, many or a class for expanded clones.

abundance	d_gene	v_gene	j_gene	CDR3aa	CDR3nt
few	TRBD1	TRBV7-9	TRBJ1-5	CASSQGTGGTQPQHF	TGTGCCAGCAGCCAAGGGACAGGGGGCACACAGCCCCAGCATTTT
.	TRBD2	TRBV7-2	TRBJ2-3	CASSSRLAGSTDTQYF	TGTGCCAGCAGCTCCCGTCTAGCGGGAAGCACAGATACGCAGTATTTT
.	TRBD2	TRBV6-6	TRBJ2-3	CATQRGGSTDTQYF	TGTGCCACCCAGCGGGGGGGGTCAACAGATACGCAGTATTTT
.	.	TRBV9	TRBJ1-2	CASSQGNYGYTF	TGTGCCAGCAGCCAGGGGAACTATGGCTACACCTTC
few	.	TRBV14	TRBJ2-7	CASSQEAIGGQYF	TGTGCCAGCAGCCAAGAGGCCATCGGCGGGCAGTACTTC
.	.	TRBV5-1	TRBJ2-6	CASSLFSKGPSGANVLTF	TGCGCCAGCAGCTTGTTTTCTAAGGGACCCTCTGGGGCCAACGTCCTGACTTTC
.	.	TRBV29-1	TRBJ2-1	CSDIGLQNEQFF	TGCAGCGACATAGGGCTTCAAAATGAGCAGTTCTTC
.	.	TRBV4-3	TRBJ2-6	CASSQDPGFGSGANVLTF	TGCGCCAGCAGCCAAGATCCCGGTTTCGGCTCTGGGGCCAACGTCCTGACTTTC
.	.	TRBV7-9	TRBJ1-4	CASSLELEKLFF	TGTGCCAGCAGCTTGGAGTTGGAAAAACTGTTTTTT
few	.	TRBV19	TRBJ2-7	CASSIGNEQYF	TGTGCCAGTAGTATTGGGAACGAGCAGTACTTC
.	TRBD2	TRBV14	TRBJ2-3	CASSLWTSGADTQYF	TGTGCCAGCAGCCTTTGGACTAGCGGGGCAGATACGCAGTATTTT
.	.	TRBV6-4	TRBJ1-2	CASRRTASYGYTF	TGTGCCAGCAGGCGGACAGCCTCCTATGGCTACACCTTC
.	.	TRBV5-1	TRBJ2-7	CASSMGDAAYEQYF	TGCGCCAGCAGCATGGGGGATGCAGCCTACGAGCAGTACTTC
few	TRBD1	TRBV7-9	TRBJ1-4	CASSPRGQGTNEKLFF	TGTGCCAGCAGCCCAAGAGGACAGGGGACTAATGAAAAACTGTTTTTT
.	.	TRBV5-4	TRBJ1-5	CASSPGGSSNQPQHF	TGTGCCAGCAGCCCCGGCGGCAGTAGCAATCAGCCCCAGCATTTT
.	.	TRBV7-3	TRBJ2-6	CASSLRDRTLSGANVLTF	TGTGCCAGCAGCTTAAGAGACAGGACGCTCTCTGGGGCCAACGTCCTGACTTTC
few	.	TRBV27	TRBJ2-7	CASSLEQGGYEQYF	TGTGCCAGCAGTTTAGAGCAGGGGGGGTACGAGCAGTACTTC
.	.	TRBV6-5	TRBJ2-3	CASSLPHRDTQYF	TGTGCCAGCAGTTTGCCCCACAGAGATACGCAGTATTTT
few	.	TRBV10-3	TRBJ1-6	CAIRGSGGRNSPLHF	TGTGCCATCAGGGGGTCGGGGGGGAGGAATTCACCCCTCCACTTT
few	TRBD2	TRBV7-8	TRBJ2-7	CASSFSGRSYEQYF	TGTGCCAGCAGCTTTAGCGGGCGGTCCTACGAGCAGTACTTC
.	.	TRBV10-3	TRBJ2-3	CAISDRSTDTQYF	TGTGCCATCAGTGACAGAAGCACAGATACGCAGTATTTT
few	.	TRBV5-4	TRBJ2-3	CASSRLNTQYF	TGTGCCAGCAGTCGTCTCAATACGCAGTATTTT
.	TRBD1	TRBV18	TRBJ1-4	CASSPTGGSNEKLFF	TGTGCCAGCTCACCAACAGGGGGTTCTAATGAAAAACTGTTTTTT
few	.	TRBV7-9	TRBJ2-1	CASSLGRGAHTLAQFF	TGTGCCAGCAGCTTAGGACGGGGGGCCCATACTCTTGCGCAGTTCTTC
.	.	TRBV21-1	TRBJ1-1	CASSKGAGHRIEAFF	TGTGCCAGCAGCAAAGGGGCGGGACATCGCATCGAAGCTTTCTTT
few	.	TRBV30	TRBJ1-2	CAWRVPGETYGYTF	TGTGCCTGGAGGGTCCCGGGGGAGACCTATGGCTACACCTTC
few	.	TRBV7-9	TRBJ2-7	CASSLTADAAYEQYF	TGTGCCAGCAGCCTAACAGCAGACGCCGCCTACGAGCAGTACTTC
.	.	TRBV27	TRBJ1-1	CASSFGLMNTEAFF	TGTGCCAGCAGTTTCGGCCTTATGAACACTGAAGCTTTCTTT
few	.	TRBV19	TRBJ1-1	CASSIRPSANTEAFF	TGTGCCAGTAGTATAAGGCCATCAGCGAACACTGAAGCTTTCTTT
few	.	TRBV14	TRBJ2-3	CASSPSGRESPDTQYF	TGTGCCAGCAGCCCGTCAGGACGGGAGTCGCCAGATACGCAGTATTTT